This section outlines one T cell receptor beta chain sequence together with its context. V shed 3 bases and J 5 bases; nucleotides not matched to a gene: 4. Per germline, CDR1 MNHNS and CDR2 SASEGT. This CDR3 region has 14 residues. The source of the sample is a study of blood T cell repertoires in COVID-19. Background on the study: The analysed material was cDNA or gDNA that came from T cells, B-cell-depleted T cells, or PBMCs.

Profiled with immunoSEQ multiplex PCR; TCRdb holds only in-frame clones, not every one. The top ten clones hold about 4.5% of a sample with 90,000 to 120,000 clones, 80% of them seen once. This chain connects TRBV6-1 to TRBJ1-2; TRBD1 agrees at 9 bases. This clonotype originated in a man between 65 and 85 years old with acute or convalescent COVID-19. Sequenced material: peripheral blood. CDR3 DNA sequence: TGTGCCAGCAGTGACCTTGGGACAGGGTATGGCTACACCTTC. This encodes CASSDLGTGYGYTF.